Shown below are 28 T cell receptor beta chains from a single sample sequenced in a study of OX40 agonist ivuxolimab in advanced cancers. Generated by immunoSEQ multiplex PCR, the TCRdb table keeps only in-frame clones and is missing some. The table has approximately 160,000 clones, roughly 94% seen once. Sequencing used CD4+ or CD8+ T cells sorted from blood, obtained in a trial of the OX40 agonist ivuxolimab. These receptors all stem from an adult with an advanced solid tumor such as melanoma, head and neck, liver or kidney cancer.

The chain links TRBV2 to TRBJ1-5; D is uncertain. The CDR3 consists of 14 residues. Germline-derived CDR1 and CDR2 are SNHLY and FYNNEI. The ends were cut back, 3 bases at V and 4 bases at J, with 10 bases in the middle. CDR3 protein: CASSEERRNQPQHF. Here the CDR3 DNA reads TGTGCCAGCAGTGAGGAGAGGCGGAATCAGCCCCAGCATTTT. The variable domain in full, with the rest retrieved from reference TRBV2 and TRBJ1-5, is EPEVTQTPSHQVTQMGQEVILRCVPISNHLYFYWYRQILGQKVEFLVSFYNNEISEKSEIFDDQFSVERPDGSNFTLKIRSTKLEDSAMYFCASSEERRNQPQHFGDGTRLSIL.

The chain couples TRBV6-5 to TRBJ1-3; 7 bases are a match to TRBD1. This CDR3 region has 14 residues. V lost 4 bases to trimming and J lost 8 bases; unmatched junction nucleotides: 8. Looked up from germline, CDR1 is MNHEY and CDR2 is SVGAGI. The CDR3 region is CASSLYRGWDTIYF. CDR3 nucleotide sequence: TGTGCCAGCAGTTTATACAGGGGATGGGACACCATATATTTT.

This clone is a singleton in its sample. The V and J genes are TRBV4-3 and TRBJ2-6; D gene unclear. Germline CDR1 and CDR2: LGHNA and YSLEER. The CDR3 is made up of 16 amino acids. V was shortened by 4 bases and J by 1 base, with 11 bases between the two germline ends. The CDR3 DNA reads as TGCGCCAGCAGCCCTTCGGCGTCATCTGGGGCCAACGTCCTGACTTTC. It codes for CASSPSASSGANVLTF.

This chain connects TRBV9 to TRBJ1-4, with TRBD1 identical over 7 bases. The CDR3 runs 14 residues. Germline V gene lookup returns CDR1 SGDLS and CDR2 YYNGEE. Unmatched junction bases numbered 4, after V lost 2 bases and J lost 6 bases. The DNA of the CDR3 is TGTGCCAGCAGCGTCGCCGGGACAGATGAAAAACTGTTTTTT. Residues: CASSVAGTDEKLFF.

The V and J genes are TRBV27 and TRBJ2-2; 14 bases are a match to TRBD2. Trimming at V came to 10 bases and at J to 7 bases, leaving 14 bases not matched to a gene. This CDR3 contains 17 residues. Per the germline V gene, CDR1 is MNHEY and CDR2 is SMNVEV (reference sequence). The CDR3 sequence: CAIAGTSGRGFGGELFF. CDR3 DNA: TGTGCCATCGCGGGGACTAGCGGGAGAGGTTTCGGCGGGGAGCTGTTTTTT.

The V and J genes are TRBV11-3 and TRBJ2-7; D is perhaps TRBD1 or TRBD2 (6 bases each). Germline V gene data show CDR1 as SGHNT and CDR2 as YENEEA. V lost 5 bases, J lost 4 bases, and 12 bases lay in between. The CDR3 length is 13 residues. This CDR3 is CASSHGGKYEQYF. The CDR3 DNA reads TGTGCCAGCAGCCACGGGGGCAAATACGAGCAGTACTTC.

The rearrangement joins TRBV5-1 to TRBJ2-1; TRBD1 matches at 8 bases. Germline loops: CDR1 SGHRS, CDR2 YFSETQ. Unmatched junction bases numbered 3, after V lost 2 bases and J lost 8 bases. The CDR3 sequence is 13 residues long. CDR3 coding DNA: TGCGCCAGCAGCTTCCAGGGGGCGGATGAGCAGTTCTTC. Protein sequence: CASSFQGADEQFF.

The rearrangement links TRBV10-3 to TRBJ2-3, with TRBD2 matching over 10 bases. With V trimmed by 6 bases and J by 2 bases, 8 bases remained unmatched. Germline assignment: CDR1 ENHRY and CDR2 SYGVKD. The CDR3 spans 16 residues. The CDR3 region has the DNA TGTGCCATCAGACCGGGACTAGCGACACCCACAGATACGCAGTATTTT. Its protein product is CAIRPGLATPTDTQYF.

The chain has TRBV29-1 and TRBJ2-7; tentatively, D is TRBD1 or TRBD2 (5 bases each). CDR1 and CDR2 from the germline V gene are SQVTM and ANQGSEA. The length of the CDR3 is 14 residues. Trimming took 6 bases from V and 5 from J, leaving 20 bases between them. CDR3 nucleotide sequence: TGCAGCGTCGACGGGACGGCATCCGACAACGAGCAGTACTTC. As protein: CSVDGTASDNEQYF.

This clone has only one observation. The gene calls are TRBV28 and TRBJ2-2; the D gene is possibly TRBD1 (5 bases). Germline values: CDR1 MDHEN, CDR2 SYDVKM. This CDR3 region has 15 residues. V dropped 5 bases and J dropped 6 bases, with 16 bases sitting between them. Here the CDR3 reads CASSLTQGLPGELFF. The CDR3 nucleotides are TGTGCCAGCAGTCTGACCCAGGGTTTGCCCGGGGAGCTGTTTTTT.

The chain joins TRBV2 to TRBJ2-3, with unresolved D. There are 12 residues in the CDR3. Trimming took off 3 bases at V and 3 bases at J, with 4 bases between the two ends. The germline CDR1 and CDR2 sequences are SNHLY and FYNNEI. The CDR3 nucleotides are TGTGCCAGCAGTGAGGGGACAGATACGCAGTATTTT. It encodes CASSEGTDTQYF.

The chain has TRBV7-2 and TRBJ1-2; D is uncertain. In germline, CDR1 is SGHTA, CDR2 FQGNSA. This CDR3 comprises 16 residues. V was pared by 4 bases and J by 13 bases, with 28 bases between. CDR3 nucleotide sequence: TGTGCCAGCAGCTCCCACCCAAGCCGCGCACGAAGGCTAGCCACCTTC. Its protein is CASSSHPSRARRLATF.

CDR3 sequence: CASSFGGVDTEAFF. The CDR3 bases are TGCGCCAGCAGCTTTGGGGGGGTGGACACTGAAGCTTTCTTT. The J gene is TRBJ1-1, the V gene TRBV5-1, with TRBD1 as a possible D gene (5 bases). Germline V lookup: CDR1 SGHRS, CDR2 YFSETQ. The CDR3 is made up of 14 amino acids. With 2 bases removed from V and 3 bases from J, the gap between germline ends came to 11 bases. The whole variable domain, filled in from reference TRBV5-1 and TRBJ1-1, reads KAGVTQTPRYLIKTRGQQVTLSCSPISGHRSVSWYQQTPGQGLQFLFEYFSETQRNKGNFPGRFSGRQFSNSRSEMNVSTLELGDSALYLCASSFGGVDTEAFFGQGTRLTVV.

The gene calls are TRBV5-8 and TRBJ2-7; 9 nucleotides line up with TRBD1. This CDR3 is built from 17 residues. The V segment lost 4 bases and the J segment 4 bases; nucleotides outside the gene matches: 15. Germline V CDR1 and CDR2: SGHTS, YDEGEE. CDR3 bases: TGTGCCAGCAGCCCCCCAGCTGGACAGGGGATTGGGTACGAGCAGTACTTC. Protein: CASSPPAGQGIGYEQYF. Combining the CDR3 with reference TRBV5-8 and TRBJ2-7 gives the whole variable domain EAGVTQSPTHLIKTRGQQATLRCSPISGHTSVYWYQQALGLGLQFLLWYDEGEERNRGNFPPRFSGRQFPNYSSELNVNALELEDSALYLCASSPPAGQGIGYEQYFGPGTRLTVT.

This CDR3 is CASSIENEQFF. CDR3 DNA sequence: TGTGCCAGTAGTATAGAAAATGAGCAGTTCTTC. The genes are TRBV19 and TRBJ2-1; D is undetermined. This CDR3 has 11 amino acids. V dropped 0 bases and J dropped 7 bases, with 1 base sitting between them. The germline V gene has CDR1 LNHDA and CDR2 SQIVND (reference sequence). Supplemented by reference TRBV19 and TRBJ2-1, the full variable domain reads DGGITQSPKYLFRKEGQNVTLSCEQNLNHDAMYWYRQDPGQGLRLIYYSQIVNDFQKGDIAEGYSVSREKKESFPLTVTSAQKNPTAFYLCASSIENEQFFGPGTRLTVL.

This sequence joins TRBV27 and TRBJ2-7, with 10 positions matching TRBD2. Germline V lookup: CDR1 MNHEY, CDR2 SMNVEV (reference sequence). V lost 8 bases and J lost 3; bases outside the gene matches: 7. The CDR3 has 14 amino acids. CDR3 in DNA: TGTGCCAGCCGAGAACGACTAGCGGGCTACGAGCAGTACTTC. Its protein is CASRERLAGYEQYF.

CDR3 DNA sequence: TGTGCCAGCCGGCAGGGCAATCAGCCCCAGCATTTT. It encodes CASRQGNQPQHF. The chain recombines TRBV6-5 with TRBJ1-5; D is unresolved. The CDR3 totals 12 residues. The germline V gene encodes CDR1 MNHEY and CDR2 SVGAGI. Trimming removed 8 bases from V and 2 bases from J, with 7 bases in between.

This clone was seen a single time. The rearrangement links TRBV7-3 to TRBJ2-1; D is uncertain. Trimming left V 3 bases short and J 0 bases short, with 9 bases between. The CDR3 is 15 residues long. Per the germline V gene, CDR1 is SGHTA and CDR2 is FQGTGA. CDR3 DNA sequence: TGTGCCAGCAGCTTGCAGTCCGGCTCCTACAATGAGCAGTTCTTC. It specifies CASSLQSGSYNEQFF.

This chain uses TRBV19 with TRBJ1-1; D gene uncertain. The V and J ends lost 1 base and 2 bases respectively, with 11 bases between them. CDR1 and CDR2 from the germline V gene are LNHDA and SQIVND (reference sequence). The CDR3 has 15 residues. This CDR3 is CASSIGGRRNTEAFF. In DNA, the CDR3 is TGTGCCAGTAGTATAGGCGGCAGGAGAAACACTGAAGCTTTCTTT.

This chain connects TRBV21-1 to TRBJ1-5. TRBV21-1 is shown as a pseudogene. This CDR3 spans 15 amino acids. The CDR3 DNA reads TGTGCCAGCAGCAAAGAAGGGTGGGGGAATCAGCCCCAGCATTTT. Amino acids: CASSKEGWGNQPQHF.

V and J are TRBV10-3 and TRBJ2-2; D is uncertain. From germline, CDR1 is ENHRY and CDR2 SYGVKD. Trimming removed 6 bases from V and 2 bases from J, with 7 bases in between. The CDR3 totals 13 residues. The CDR3 here is CAISRSNTGELFF. CDR3 DNA: TGTGCCATCAGCCGAAGCAACACCGGGGAGCTGTTTTTT.

The chain is built from TRBV15 and TRBJ2-1, with 11 bases that match TRBD2. CDR1 and CDR2 (germline): LNHNV, YYDKDF (reference sequence). V was clipped by 6 bases and J by 3 bases; unmatched bases: 4. The length of the CDR3 is 15 residues. CDR3 loop: CATRPGLAVYNEQFF. The CDR3 DNA is TGTGCCACCAGACCGGGACTAGCGGTCTACAATGAGCAGTTCTTC. Variable domain in full (rest from reference TRBV15 and TRBJ2-1): DAMVIQNPRYQVTQFGKPVTLSCSQTLNHNVMYWYQQKSSQAPKLLFHYYDKDFNNEADTPDNFQSRRPNTSFCFLDIRSPGLGDTAMYLCATRPGLAVYNEQFFGPGTRLTVL.

The chain joins TRBV2 to TRBJ2-7; D may be TRBD1 or TRBD2 (6 bases each). This CDR3 is built from 12 residues. Germline assignment: CDR1 SNHLY and CDR2 FYNNEI. Trimming took off 3 bases at V and 10 bases at J, with 13 bases between the two ends. As DNA, the CDR3 is TGTGCCAGCAGTGACGTAGGGGGAGGACAGTACTTC. It yields the protein CASSDVGGGQYF.

This sequence joins TRBV5-6 and TRBJ2-3, with TRBD2 identical over 16 bases. This CDR3 spans 15 amino acids. CDR1 is SGHDT, CDR2 YYEEEE, per germline. Losses at the gene ends were 5 bases for V and 5 bases for J; bases not matched to a gene: 2. The CDR3 nucleotides are TGTGCCAGCAGGGGACTAGCGGGAGGGGGAGATACGCAGTATTTT. Protein product: CASRGLAGGGDTQYF.

This clone was found once. J is TRBJ2-1 and V is TRBV5-4; weak D call: TRBD2 (7 bases). The ends were cut back, 3 bases at V and 3 bases at J, with 10 bases in the middle. CDR1 and CDR2 from the germline V gene are SGHNT and YYREEE (reference sequence). The CDR3 contains 14 residues. This chain's CDR3 is CASSSGGLYNEQFF. The CDR3 DNA reads as TGTGCCAGCAGCTCCGGGGGGCTCTACAATGAGCAGTTCTTC. The full variable domain, its missing parts supplied by reference TRBV5-4 and TRBJ2-1, is ETGVTQSPTHLIKTRGQQVTLRCSSQSGHNTVSWYQQALGQGPQFIFQYYREEENGRGNFPPRFSGLQFPNYSSELNVNALELDDSALYLCASSSGGLYNEQFFGPGTRLTVL.

The DNA of the CDR3 is TGTGCCAGCAGCGCGGGCCCAACGGCATACAATGAGCAGTTCTTC. This encodes CASSAGPTAYNEQFF. This chain uses TRBV7-3 with TRBJ2-1; possibly TRBD2 for D (5 bases). Germline loops: CDR1 SGHTA, CDR2 FQGTGA. The CDR3 has 15 amino acids. V shed 5 bases and J shed 4 bases, with 15 bases lying between them.

J is TRBJ1-2 and V is TRBV20-1, with 9 bases fitting TRBD1. The germline CDR1 and CDR2 sequences are DFQATT and SNEGSKA (reference sequence). With 5 bases clipped from V and 9 bases from J, the junction kept 4 bases outside the gene matches. The CDR3 has 11 amino acids. The CDR3 region is CSAGTGFSYTF. CDR3 sequence (DNA): TGCAGTGCTGGGACAGGGTTTAGCTACACCTTC.

V and J are TRBV5-1 and TRBJ2-3, with TRBD1 identical over 10 bases. This CDR3 spans 18 amino acids. V was pared by 6 bases and J by 5 bases, with 18 bases of the junction left unmatched. Germline V CDR1 and CDR2: SGHRS, YFSETQ. In DNA form, the CDR3 reads TGCGCCAGCACAAGACCGTTGACAGGGGGCGCGAGGGGAGATACGCAGTATTTT. This sequence encodes CASTRPLTGGARGDTQYF.